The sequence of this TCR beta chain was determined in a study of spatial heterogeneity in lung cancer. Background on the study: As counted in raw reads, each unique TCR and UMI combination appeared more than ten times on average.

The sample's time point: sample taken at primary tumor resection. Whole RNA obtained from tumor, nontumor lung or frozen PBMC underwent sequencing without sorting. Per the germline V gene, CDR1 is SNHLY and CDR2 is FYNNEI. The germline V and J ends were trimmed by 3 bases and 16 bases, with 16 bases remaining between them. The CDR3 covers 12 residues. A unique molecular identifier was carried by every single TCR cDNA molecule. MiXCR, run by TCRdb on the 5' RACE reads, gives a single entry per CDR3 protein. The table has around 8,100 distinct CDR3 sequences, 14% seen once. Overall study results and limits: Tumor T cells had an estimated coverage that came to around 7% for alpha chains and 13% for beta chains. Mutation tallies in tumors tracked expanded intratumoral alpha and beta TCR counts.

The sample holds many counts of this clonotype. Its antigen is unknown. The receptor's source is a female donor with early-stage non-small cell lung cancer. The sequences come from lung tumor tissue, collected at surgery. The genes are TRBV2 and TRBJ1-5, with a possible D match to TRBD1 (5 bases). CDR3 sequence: CASSDKGRGGHF. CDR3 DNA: TGTGCCAGCAGTGATAAGGGACGAGGAGGTCATTTT.